Sequencing of this TCR beta chain was carried out in a study of T cells expressing NK-cell markers. TCRdb processed the 5' RACE reads again and assigns one entry to each CDR3 protein, with no DNA. The sample includes some 140,000 distinct CDR3 sequences. Germline V gene sequence: CDR1 SGDLS, CDR2 YYNGEE. The CDR3 totals 13 residues. The V gene is TRBV9, the J gene TRBJ2-2; TCRdb reports TRBD2, a call that lacks DNA to check it against. Sequenced input: blood T cells: a sorted CD56 or NKG2C T cell subset, CD4+ or CD8+ T cells, or bulk PBMC T cells (not recorded which). The sequence was obtained from a woman between 45 and 60 years old in good health. The CDR3 reads CASSVGSGRELFF.